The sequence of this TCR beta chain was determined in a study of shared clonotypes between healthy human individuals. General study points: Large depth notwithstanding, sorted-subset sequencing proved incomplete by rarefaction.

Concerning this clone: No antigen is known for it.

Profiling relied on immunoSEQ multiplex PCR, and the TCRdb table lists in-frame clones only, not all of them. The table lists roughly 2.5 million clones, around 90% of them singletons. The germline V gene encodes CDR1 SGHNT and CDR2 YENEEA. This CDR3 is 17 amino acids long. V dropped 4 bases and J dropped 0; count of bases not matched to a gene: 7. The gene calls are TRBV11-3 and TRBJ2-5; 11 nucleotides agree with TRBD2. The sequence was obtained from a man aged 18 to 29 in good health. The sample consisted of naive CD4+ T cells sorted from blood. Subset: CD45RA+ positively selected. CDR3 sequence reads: CASSSRTSGSYQETQYF. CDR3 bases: TGTGCCAGCAGCTCGCGGACTAGCGGGTCGTACCAAGAGACCCAGTACTTC.